This passage covers 30 T cell receptor beta chains from one sample sequenced in a study of blood T cell repertoires in COVID-19. The method was immunoSEQ multiplex PCR; TCRdb's version includes in-frame clones alone and lacks a portion of them. The table lists around 66,000 clones, 70% to 90% of them singletons. The specimen sequenced was peripheral blood. These receptors all come from a man aged 55-75 years with acute or convalescent COVID-19.

The J gene is TRBJ2-7, the V gene TRBV30; possible D gene TRBD1, 6 bases. The CDR3 runs to 13 residues. The germline CDR1 and CDR2 sequences are GTSNPN and SVGIG (reference sequence). With 5 bases removed from V and 1 base from J, the gap between germline ends came to 12 bases. This CDR3 is CAWEWQGSYEQYF. CDR3 sequence (DNA): TGTGCCTGGGAGTGGCAGGGGTCCTACGAGCAGTACTTC.

V gene TRBV10-1 combines with J gene TRBJ2-3; D is ambiguous. CDR1 is WNHNN, CDR2 SYGVQD, per germline (reference sequence). CDR3 length: 12 residues. With 3 bases removed from V and 2 bases from J, the gap between germline ends came to 3 bases. CDR3 DNA sequence: TGCGCCAGCAGTGACTACACAGATACGCAGTATTTT. Translation: CASSDYTDTQYF.

The J gene is TRBJ1-2, the V gene TRBV4-1; a weak D match, TRBD1 (5 bases). Germline V lookup: CDR1 MGHRA, CDR2 YSYEKL. The CDR3 extends over 17 amino acids. Trimming removed 0 bases from V and 6 bases from J, with 20 bases in between. The CDR3 coding sequence is TGCGCCAGCAGCCAAGAACCCCACATAGGTAGGGGCGATGGCTACACCTTC. Its protein product is CASSQEPHIGRGDGYTF.

The chain is built from TRBV5-6 and TRBJ2-5; TRBD2 matches at 9 bases. V was clipped by 4 bases and J by 6 bases; unmatched bases: 13. The CDR3 has 16 amino acids. The germline gives CDR1 SGHDT, CDR2 YYEEEE. The CDR3: CASSLKSGTSIQTQYF. The CDR3 DNA sequence: TGTGCCAGCAGCCTGAAGTCCGGGACTAGCATCCAGACCCAGTACTTC.

The chain combines TRBV10-3 with TRBJ1-2, with D perhaps matching TRBD1 (6 bases). The germline gives CDR1 ENHRY, CDR2 SYGVKD. V lost 4 bases to trimming and J lost 4 bases, with 13 bases between them. The CDR3 is 14 residues long. The CDR3 bases are TGTGCCATCAGTGTTACAGGGACCTCCTATGGCTACACCTTC. Translated: CAISVTGTSYGYTF.

The CDR3 protein is CASSLPDRGLGTEAFF. The CDR3 DNA reads TGTGCCAGCAGTTTGCCCGACAGGGGGCTTGGCACTGAAGCTTTCTTT. The V call is TRBV6-2 or TRBV6-3, the J call TRBJ1-1; 10 nucleotides agree with TRBD1. The CDR3 length is 16 residues. Germline values: CDR1 MNHEY, CDR2 SVGEGT. The junction had 9 bases not matched to a gene; V was cut back by 4 bases and J by 4 bases.

CDR3 loop: CASSLQGATYEQYF. The CDR3 DNA reads as TGCGCCAGCAGCTTGCAGGGGGCCACCTACGAGCAGTACTTC. The chain carries TRBV5-1 and TRBJ2-7, with 8 bases matching TRBD1. V trimming: 1 base; J trimming: 2 bases; junction bases outside the gene matches: 2. Germline V lookup: CDR1 SGHRS, CDR2 YFSETQ. The CDR3 has 14 residues.

The V gene is TRBV19, the J gene TRBJ1-1, with TRBD1 matching 8 bases. V dropped 3 bases and J dropped 5; count of bases not matched to a gene: 5. The CDR3 runs to 14 residues. Looked up from germline, CDR1 is LNHDA and CDR2 is SQIVND (reference sequence). This CDR3 reads CASSMSTGVTEAFF. In DNA form, the CDR3 reads TGTGCCAGTAGTATGTCGACAGGGGTGACTGAAGCTTTCTTT.

The rearrangement joins TRBV12-3 or TRBV12-4 to TRBJ1-2; no clear D gene. V was pared by 3 bases and J by 8 bases, with 10 bases between. The CDR3 is made up of 12 amino acids. CDR3 residues: CASSFGGSGYTF. CDR3 DNA sequence: TGTGCCAGCAGTTTTGGAGGGTCCGGCTACACCTTC.

V is TRBV5-1 and J is TRBJ2-7; D might be TRBD2 (6 bases). This CDR3 has 15 residues. V lost 4 bases and J 7 bases, leaving 21 bases between the germline ends. Germline loops: CDR1 SGHRS, CDR2 YFSETQ. The CDR3 DNA reads TGCGCCAGCAGCCCCGGGACTTACTCCCCACGGGAGCAGTACTTC. Translated: CASSPGTYSPREQYF.

The chain couples TRBV3-1 (or the pseudogene TRBV3-2) to TRBJ1-2; D may be TRBD1 (6 bases). The germline CDR1 and CDR2 sequences are LGHDT and YNNKEL (reference sequence). Trimming cost V 1 base and J 5 bases, with 14 bases left between them. The CDR3 length is 15 residues. CDR3 sequence reads: CASSQVLTGGYGYTF. The CDR3 DNA reads as TGTGCCAGCAGCCAAGTTTTGACAGGAGGATATGGCTACACCTTC.

This clone was recorded only once. The chain carries TRBV7-2 and TRBJ2-1; 9 positions match TRBD1. The germline gives CDR1 SGHTA, CDR2 FQGNSA. The CDR3 is 15 amino acids. V was pared by 5 bases and J by 5 bases, with 7 bases of the junction left unmatched. This CDR3 is CASSTDRGTHNEQFF. The CDR3 nucleotides are TGTGCCAGCAGCACCGACAGGGGGACACACAATGAGCAGTTCTTC.

The rearrangement uses TRBV6-6 and TRBJ1-4; no reliable D call. V lost 4 bases and J lost 0, with 12 bases in between. The CDR3 is 16 amino acids. Looked up from germline, CDR1 is MNHNY and CDR2 is SVGAGI (reference sequence). CDR3 in amino acids: CASSSSTGATNEKLFF. The CDR3, as DNA: TGTGCCAGCAGTTCCTCCACTGGTGCAACTAATGAAAAACTGTTTTTT.

The rearrangement joins TRBV6-6 to TRBJ2-5, with D hard to call. V lost 0 bases, J lost 9 bases, and 17 bases lay in between. CDR3 length equals 15 residues. The V gene's germline CDR1 is MNHNY and CDR2 SVGAGI (reference sequence). CDR3: CASSYSITGDRAQYF. CDR3 bases: TGTGCCAGCAGTTACTCGATAACCGGCGATCGGGCCCAGTACTTC.

The chain is built from TRBV4-3 and TRBJ2-1, with D perhaps TRBD1 (6 bases). The CDR3 covers 14 residues. Deletions cut 0 bases from V and 8 bases from J, with 11 bases between. Germline V gene data show CDR1 as LGHNA and CDR2 as YSLEER. The CDR3, as DNA: TGCGCCAGCAGCCAAGATCCAGGGGCCCATGAGCAGTTCTTC. This sequence encodes CASSQDPGAHEQFF.

This chain uses TRBV7-2 with TRBJ2-1; TRBD2 matches at 12 bases. CDR1 is SGHTA, CDR2 FQGNSA, per germline. The V segment lost 1 base and the J segment 6 bases; nucleotides outside the gene matches: 7. The CDR3 has 17 residues. CDR3 sequence (DNA): TGTGCCAGCAGCTTAGTAGCTAGCGGGGGGGTCGTCAATGAGCAGTTCTTC. Protein: CASSLVASGGVVNEQFF.

The gene calls are TRBV19 and TRBJ1-1; D is perhaps TRBD1 (6 bases). The CDR3 sequence is 14 residues long. Germline V lookup: CDR1 LNHDA, CDR2 SQIVND (reference sequence). The V end lost 4 bases, the J end lost 5 bases, and 14 bases lay between the germline ends. This chain's CDR3 is CASSTTGIGTEAFF. As DNA, the CDR3 is TGTGCCAGTAGTACTACAGGGATAGGTACTGAAGCTTTCTTT. Full variable domain (rest looked up from reference TRBV19 and TRBJ1-1): DGGITQSPKYLFRKEGQNVTLSCEQNLNHDAMYWYRQDPGQGLRLIYYSQIVNDFQKGDIAEGYSVSREKKESFPLTVTSAQKNPTAFYLCASSTTGIGTEAFFGQGTRLTVV.

The J gene is TRBJ1-6, the V gene TRBV12-5; weak D call: TRBD1 (6 bases). The germline gives CDR1 LGHNT, CDR2 FRNRAP. CDR3 size: 19 residues. Trimming left V 5 bases short and J 0 bases short, with 20 bases between. This CDR3 reads CASGLSSRGLSSYNSPLHF. Here the CDR3 DNA reads TGTGCTAGTGGTCTTTCCTCCAGGGGCCTCAGCTCCTATAATTCACCCCTCCACTTT. The full variable domain, in which reference TRBV12-5 and TRBJ1-6 provide the parts outside the CDR3, is DARVTQTPRHKVTEMGQEVTMRCQPILGHNTVFWYRQTMMQGLELLAYFRNRAPLDDSGMPKDRFSAEMPDATLATLKIQPSEPRDSAVYFCASGLSSRGLSSYNSPLHFGNGTRLTVT.

A single count supports this clone. V is TRBV2 and J is TRBJ2-3; 7 bases line up with TRBD2. The ends lost 5 bases at V and 4 bases at J; junction bases unmatched: 3. Germline V CDR1 and CDR2: SNHLY, FYNNEI. The CDR3 spans 13 residues. The CDR3 coding sequence is TGTGCCAGCAGTTTTACTAGCGCAGATACGCAGTATTTT. The encoded protein is CASSFTSADTQYF.

The CDR3 loop reads CASSSPGQGALGGAFF. The CDR3 DNA follows: TGTGCCAGCAGTTCCCCGGGACAGGGGGCGCTTGGGGGGGCTTTCTTT. The chain has TRBV27 and TRBJ1-1; 12 bases agree with TRBD1. Germline values: CDR1 MNHEY, CDR2 SMNVEV (reference sequence). V shed 4 bases, J shed 11 bases, and the junction held 14 bases outside the gene matches. The CDR3 spans 16 residues.

V is TRBV27 and J is TRBJ1-1; the match to TRBD1 covers 8 bases. The CDR3 has 13 residues. Germline V gene data show CDR1 as MNHEY and CDR2 as SMNVEV (reference sequence). The trim removed 8 bases at V and 5 bases at J, leaving 7 bases unmatched. This CDR3 reads CASRDRGITEAFF. For the CDR3, the DNA is TGTGCCAGCCGAGACAGGGGAATAACTGAAGCTTTCTTT.

This chain connects TRBV27 to TRBJ2-1; TRBD1 aligns across 8 bases. The V segment lost 5 bases and the J segment 8 bases; nucleotides outside the gene matches: 29. Germline CDR1 MNHEY, CDR2 SMNVEV (reference sequence). This CDR3 is 21 amino acids long. The chain's CDR3 is CASSVGGTGHYPGPINDEQFF. CDR3 DNA: TGTGCCAGCAGTGTAGGCGGGACAGGCCATTACCCGGGCCCAATTAACGATGAGCAGTTCTTC.

V and J are TRBV4-3 and TRBJ2-1; D ambiguous. Germline values: CDR1 LGHNA, CDR2 YSLEER. CDR3 length: 15 residues. With 4 bases removed from V and 0 bases from J, the gap between germline ends came to 10 bases. CDR3 DNA sequence: TGCGCCAGCAGCCCCACTTGGAGCTCCTACAATGAGCAGTTCTTC. Translated, it gives CASSPTWSSYNEQFF.

The chain couples TRBV5-1 to TRBJ1-2, with 7 bases matching TRBD1. With 4 bases clipped from V and 4 bases from J, the junction kept 7 bases outside the gene matches. CDR1 and CDR2 (germline): SGHRS, YFSETQ. The CDR3 has 14 amino acids. The CDR3 nucleotides read TGCGCCAGCAGCCCAGGGGGTCCGGGCTATGGCTACACCTTC. This gives the protein CASSPGGPGYGYTF.

The rearrangement uses TRBV18 and TRBJ2-2, with 14 bases that match TRBD2. The CDR3 runs to 16 residues. Germline V gene sequence: CDR1 KGHSH, CDR2 LQKENI. The V segment lost 5 bases and the J segment 6 bases; nucleotides outside the gene matches: 5. CDR3 DNA sequence: TGTGCCAGCTCATCGACTAGCGGGGGGGCGTCCGGGGAGCTGTTTTTT. It yields the protein CASSSTSGGASGELFF.

The CDR3 loop is CASSQEEGARTGANVLTF. Here the CDR3 DNA reads TGCGCCAGCAGCCAAGAAGAGGGGGCACGGACTGGGGCCAACGTCCTGACTTTC. V gene TRBV4-3 combines with J gene TRBJ2-6; TRBD1 agrees at 7 bases. This CDR3 region has 18 residues. Trimming cost V 0 bases and J 2 bases; bases outside gene matches: 7. CDR1 LGHNA and CDR2 YSLEER come from the germline V gene.

The chain uses TRBV30 and TRBJ1-2; TRBD1 agrees at 10 bases. CDR1 and CDR2 from the germline V gene are GTSNPN and SVGIG (reference sequence). V lost 0 bases to trimming and J lost 3 bases; unmatched junction nucleotides: 4. The CDR3 consists of 15 residues. CDR3 nucleotides: TGTGCCTGGAGTGTCGGGACAGGGGCGTACTATGGCTACACCTTC. Translating it yields CAWSVGTGAYYGYTF.

The chain couples TRBV3-1 (or the pseudogene TRBV3-2) to TRBJ1-2; D is undetermined. CDR1 is LGHDT, CDR2 YNNKEL, per germline (reference sequence). The V end lost 5 bases, the J end lost 4 bases, and 8 bases lay between the germline ends. This CDR3 has 12 amino acids. The CDR3 DNA is TGTGCCAGCAGCGAACCGCGCTATGGCTACACCTTC. This gives the protein CASSEPRYGYTF.

A single count supports this clone. V usage is TRBV5-1 and J usage is TRBJ2-7; the match to TRBD2 covers 8 bases. V dropped 2 bases and J dropped 0; count of bases not matched to a gene: 13. Germline V gene sequence: CDR1 SGHRS, CDR2 YFSETQ. This CDR3 has 18 residues. CDR3 nucleotides: TGCGCCAGCAGCTTTGTCGCGAGCGGGGGACCCTCCTCCTACGAGCAGTACTTC. It codes for CASSFVASGGPSSYEQYF. Drawing the rest from reference TRBV5-1 and TRBJ2-7, the complete variable domain is KAGVTQTPRYLIKTRGQQVTLSCSPISGHRSVSWYQQTPGQGLQFLFEYFSETQRNKGNFPGRFSGRQFSNSRSEMNVSTLELGDSALYLCASSFVASGGPSSYEQYFGPGTRLTVT.

This chain links TRBV12-3 or TRBV12-4 with TRBJ2-7; D gene ambiguous. The CDR3 has 12 residues. Trimming stripped 7 bases from V and 4 bases from J, with 11 bases between. The CDR3 here is CASTATLYEQYF. As DNA, the CDR3 is TGTGCCAGCACCGCTACCCTGTACGAGCAGTACTTC.